Sequencing of this TCR beta chain was carried out in a study of T cell changes during pregnancy in multiple sclerosis. The data were produced by immunoSEQ multiplex PCR, yet TCRdb's version contains in-frame clones alone and is incomplete. The table records about 45,000 clones, under 95% of them present only once. Germline-derived CDR1 and CDR2 are WSHSY and SAAADI. The CDR3 has 14 residues. J lost 0 bases, V lost 5 bases, and 0 bases had no gene match. The chain couples TRBV10-2 to TRBJ2-3; 9 nucleotides align to TRBD2. The receptor was derived from a female donor with multiple sclerosis, enrolled in a pregnancy study. The source material was PBMCs (not recorded whether the cells were cultured). CDR3 sequence (DNA): TGCGCCAGCAGTCTAGCGGGAAGCACAGATACGCAGTATTTT. This codes for CASSLAGSTDTQYF.